This passage covers 23 T cell receptor beta chains from one sample sequenced in a study of radiotherapy plus CTLA-4 blockade in lung cancer. The method was immunoSEQ multiplex PCR; TCRdb's version includes in-frame clones alone and lacks a portion of them. The table records fewer than 70,000 clones, 79% of them present only once. This material consisted of peripheral blood, taken from a patient treated with radiotherapy plus ipilimumab. Receptors originate from a human donor with non-small cell lung cancer who had a complete response to radiotherapy plus ipilimumab.

The chain combines TRBV2 with TRBJ1-2, with D unresolved. Trimming took 7 bases from V and 4 from J, leaving 7 bases between them. The CDR3 is made up of 11 amino acids. Germline CDR1 reads SNHLY; CDR2 reads FYNNEI. Here the CDR3 DNA reads TGTGCCAGCAAGGATTTCTATGGCTACACCTTC. Residues: CASKDFYGYTF.

The chain links TRBV5-1 to TRBJ2-2, with D perhaps TRBD1 (6 bases). Trimming stripped 0 bases from V and 3 bases from J, with 12 bases between. This CDR3 is 16 amino acids long. Germline CDR1 reads SGHRS; CDR2 reads YFSETQ. CDR3 region: CASSLGQGIHTGELFF. The DNA of the CDR3 is TGCGCCAGCAGCTTGGGTCAGGGGATACACACCGGGGAGCTGTTTTTT.

This chain connects TRBV6-5 to TRBJ2-7; tentatively, D is TRBD1 (6 bases). Trimming pared 6 bases from V and 6 bases from J, leaving 12 bases between. This CDR3 region has 12 residues. Germline CDR1 reads MNHEY; CDR2 reads SVGAGI. CDR3 in DNA: TGTGCCAGCAGGAGGACAGCTATCGAGCAGTACTTC. Translated, it gives CASRRTAIEQYF.

The V and J genes are TRBV29-1 and TRBJ2-1; D may be TRBD2 (6 bases). V was pared by 0 bases and J by 6 bases, with 9 bases between. CDR1 and CDR2 from the germline V gene are SQVTM and ANQGSEA. This CDR3 has 13 amino acids. DNA of the CDR3: TGCAGCGTTGAAGATTGGAGGGGCAATGAGCAGTTCTTC. This encodes CSVEDWRGNEQFF.

V usage is TRBV11-3 and J usage is TRBJ1-1; 7 bases line up with TRBD1. The germline V gene encodes CDR1 SGHNT and CDR2 YENEEA. The CDR3 has 15 amino acids. V shed 5 bases, J shed 0 bases, and the junction held 6 bases outside the gene matches. DNA of the CDR3: TGTGCCAGCAGCCCTCGGACAGGCCTGAACACTGAAGCTTTCTTT. This translates into CASSPRTGLNTEAFF.

V and J are TRBV28 and TRBJ2-1; the match to TRBD2 covers 9 bases. J was trimmed by 1 base and V by 2 bases; bases with no gene match: 6. The CDR3 extends over 17 amino acids. From germline, CDR1 is MDHEN and CDR2 SYDVKM. The CDR3 DNA reads TGTGCCAGCAGTTTAATCAGCGGGAGGTCGTCCTACAATGAGCAGTTCTTC. This gives the protein CASSLISGRSSYNEQFF.

The DNA for the CDR3 is TGTGCCAGCTCACCGGGACGGAATGAAAAACTGTTTTTT. Translated, it gives CASSPGRNEKLFF. J is TRBJ1-4 and V is TRBV18; tentatively, D is TRBD1 (5 bases). There are 13 residues in the CDR3. The germline V and J ends were trimmed by 3 bases and 5 bases, with 7 bases remaining between them. Germline-derived CDR1 and CDR2 are KGHSH and LQKENI.

Regarding this clone: A junction end diverges from the germline sequence, so it may reflect a read error. The genes are TRBV7-7 and TRBJ2-7, with D perhaps matching TRBD2 (5 bases). Germline assignment: CDR1 SSHAT and CDR2 FNYEAQ (reference sequence). This CDR3 spans 14 amino acids. CDR3 amino acids: CASSPGGGAYEQYF. CDR3 DNA sequence: TGTGCTAGCAGCCCAGGAGGAGGAGCCTACGAGCAGTACTTC.

The chain employs TRBV27 and TRBJ1-3; D unresolved. V lost 4 bases and J 0 bases, leaving 10 bases between the germline ends. The V gene's germline CDR1 is MNHEY and CDR2 SMNVEV (reference sequence). The CDR3 is 15 residues long. CDR3 sequence reads: CASSSNVLSGNTIYF. As DNA, the CDR3 is TGTGCCAGCAGTTCGAACGTCCTCTCTGGAAACACCATATATTTT.

J is TRBJ1-2 and V is TRBV5-1; a weak D match, TRBD1 (6 bases). V was cut by 4 bases and J by 2 bases, with 15 bases left in between. The CDR3 totals 15 residues. Germline-derived CDR1 and CDR2 are SGHRS and YFSETQ. The CDR3 loop reads CASSPETGFNYGYTF. The CDR3 nucleotides read TGCGCCAGCAGCCCGGAAACAGGGTTCAACTATGGCTACACCTTC.

The chain couples TRBV5-8 to TRBJ2-3; possibly TRBD1 for D (6 bases). Germline V gives CDR1 SGHTS, CDR2 YDEGEE. Trimming stripped 6 bases from V and 2 bases from J, with 13 bases between. The CDR3 has 14 residues. The CDR3 nucleotides read TGTGCCAGCACCACCGGGACAAACACAGATACGCAGTATTTT. It codes for CASTTGTNTDTQYF.

The chain couples TRBV5-1 to TRBJ2-7; 7 bases are shared with TRBD1. This CDR3 has 14 amino acids. The germline V gene has CDR1 SGHRS and CDR2 YFSETQ. The ends lost 0 bases at V and 4 bases at J; junction bases unmatched: 4. CDR3 nucleotide sequence: TGCGCCAGCAGCTTGGACAGGGGTGGGTACGAGCAGTACTTC. Protein product: CASSLDRGGYEQYF. Full variable domain (missing parts from reference TRBV5-1 and TRBJ2-7): KAGVTQTPRYLIKTRGQQVTLSCSPISGHRSVSWYQQTPGQGLQFLFEYFSETQRNKGNFPGRFSGRQFSNSRSEMNVSTLELGDSALYLCASSLDRGGYEQYFGPGTRLTVT.

This chain links TRBV6-6 with TRBJ2-1; TRBD2 might be the D (5 bases). Germline V gene lookup returns CDR1 MNHNY and CDR2 SVGAGI (reference sequence). V was shortened by 5 bases and J by 2 bases, with 13 bases between the two germline ends. This CDR3 is built from 15 residues. CDR3 DNA sequence: TGTGCCAGCAGTCCCTCCCGAGCGGCCTACAATGAGCAGTTCTTC. Amino acids: CASSPSRAAYNEQFF.

The chain combines TRBV5-1 with TRBJ2-7; tentative D call: TRBD2 (5 bases). Trimming cost V 5 bases and J 4 bases, with 13 bases left between them. Germline V CDR1 and CDR2: SGHRS, YFSETQ. CDR3 size: 13 residues. CDR3 sequence: CASSSAAAYEQYF. DNA of the CDR3: TGCGCCAGCAGTTCCGCAGCGGCATACGAGCAGTACTTC.

This sequence joins TRBV18 and TRBJ2-1; no definite D call. The V end lost 6 bases, the J end lost 8 bases, and 17 bases lay between the germline ends. In germline, CDR1 is KGHSH, CDR2 LQKENI. There are 14 residues in the CDR3. The DNA of the CDR3 is TGTGCCAGCTCCCTCGGTAGGGTGGCCGATGAGCAGTTCTTC. It is translated as CASSLGRVADEQFF.

The chain links TRBV23-1 to TRBJ2-7, with a possible D match to TRBD1 (6 bases). Being an ORF, TRBV23-1 has a function that is uncertain. The V end was cut by 4 bases, the J end by 0 bases, with 13 bases between. The CDR3 runs to 15 residues. CDR3 in DNA: TGCGCCAGCAGTCGCCCGGGACACCACTCCTACGAGCAGTACGTC. As protein: CASSRPGHHSYEQYV.

The genes are TRBV6-5 and TRBJ1-2; D is undetermined. The CDR3 sequence is 10 residues long. Germline CDR1 MNHEY, CDR2 SVGAGI. The V gene lost 8 bases and the J gene lost 6 bases, with 7 bases spanning the gap. Written as DNA, the CDR3 is TGTGCCAGCGGAGGAGATGGCTACACCTTC. It yields the protein CASGGDGYTF.

The genes are TRBV15 and TRBJ2-1; TRBD2 aligns across 11 bases. The germline V gene encodes CDR1 LNHNV and CDR2 YYDKDF (reference sequence). V dropped 5 bases and J dropped 6; count of bases not matched to a gene: 9. The CDR3 runs to 16 residues. The CDR3 protein is CATSGLSGRALNEQFF. The CDR3 DNA reads as TGTGCCACCAGCGGCCTTAGCGGGAGGGCCCTCAATGAGCAGTTCTTC.

This clone was picked up one time. V usage is TRBV27 and J usage is TRBJ2-6; no clear D gene. V dropped 3 bases and J dropped 2 bases, with 2 bases sitting between them. The CDR3 contains 13 residues. Germline lookup yields CDR1 MNHEY and CDR2 SMNVEV (reference sequence). For the CDR3, the DNA is TGTGCCAGCAGTTTCACTGGGGCCAACGTCCTGACTTTC. Protein sequence: CASSFTGANVLTF.

The rearrangement uses TRBV18 and TRBJ1-2; no clear D. CDR1 and CDR2 from the germline V gene are KGHSH and LQKENI. The CDR3 contains 12 residues. The germline V and J ends were trimmed by 2 bases and 8 bases, with 9 bases remaining between them. The CDR3 spells CASSPEEIGYTF. Written as DNA, the CDR3 is TGTGCCAGCTCACCAGAGGAAATCGGCTACACCTTC. Full variable domain (missing parts from reference TRBV18 and TRBJ1-2): NAGVMQNPRHLVRRRGQEARLRCSPMKGHSHVYWYRQLPEEGLKFMVYLQKENIIDESGMPKERFSAEFPKEGPSILRIQQVVRGDSAAYFCASSPEEIGYTFGSGTRLTVV.

The genes are TRBV6-5 and TRBJ2-5; 7 bases map to TRBD1. The CDR3 spans 14 residues. Per the germline V gene, CDR1 is MNHEY and CDR2 is SVGAGI. J gave up 5 bases and V 8 bases, and 11 bases lay outside the gene matches. The CDR3 region is CASSSRDRVETQYF. As DNA, the CDR3 is TGTGCCAGCTCTTCTCGAGACAGGGTGGAGACCCAGTACTTC.

V is TRBV10-3 and J is TRBJ2-7; 8 bases match TRBD1. The CDR3 covers 16 residues. Per the germline V gene, CDR1 is ENHRY and CDR2 is SYGVKD. The ends lost 0 bases at V and 3 bases at J; junction bases unmatched: 7. CDR3 in DNA: TGTGCCATCAGTGAGTCGTTTTCCAGGGGGCTCTACGAGCAGTACTTC. Protein product: CAISESFSRGLYEQYF.

The J gene is TRBJ2-1, the V gene TRBV25-1, with 12 bases matching TRBD1. The CDR3 extends over 14 amino acids. V dropped 7 bases and J dropped 6; count of bases not matched to a gene: 4. Germline V gene lookup returns CDR1 MGHDK and CDR2 SYGVNS. The CDR3 loop reads CASTGQGAVNEQFF. The CDR3 nucleotides read TGTGCCAGCACGGGACAGGGGGCTGTCAATGAGCAGTTCTTC.